This T cell receptor (beta chain) was captured in a study of T cell changes during pregnancy in multiple sclerosis. Sequenced by immunoSEQ multiplex PCR; TCRdb stores in-frame clones only, minus some. This table holds 45,000 to 50,000 clones, about 91% found once. The sample in question was CD8+ T cells from peripheral blood mononuclear cells, obtained after pregnancy. This TCR was recovered from a female donor with multiple sclerosis, enrolled in a pregnancy study.

CDR3 in DNA: TGTGCCAGCAGTTTCGTCGGTAGCGGGAGTTACGAGCAGTACTTC. Protein product: CASSFVGSGSYEQYF. The chain employs TRBV27 and TRBJ2-7, with TRBD2 identical over 9 bases. From germline, CDR1 is MNHEY and CDR2 SMNVEV (reference sequence). The trim removed 3 bases at V and 4 bases at J, leaving 7 bases unmatched. The CDR3 consists of 15 residues.